This T cell receptor (beta chain) was recovered during a study of OX40 agonist ivuxolimab in advanced cancers. Assay: immunoSEQ multiplex PCR; the TCRdb copy retains only in-frame clones and omits some. The repertoire holds almost 80,000 clones, roughly 84% seen once, with 0.2% to 0.3% in the top ten. Trimming cost V 3 bases and J 0 bases, with 15 bases left between them. The CDR3 covers 16 residues. Germline V gives CDR1 SGHAT, CDR2 FQNNGV. The sequence came from an adult with an advanced solid tumor such as melanoma, head and neck, liver or kidney cancer. The chain links TRBV11-2 to TRBJ2-7; D is possibly TRBD1 (6 bases). The sample consisted of CD4+ or CD8+ T cells sorted from blood, taken in a trial of the OX40 agonist ivuxolimab. The CDR3: CASSFNVHRASYEQYF. The DNA of the CDR3 is TGTGCCAGCAGCTTTAACGTGCACAGGGCCTCCTACGAGCAGTACTTC.